This is a list of T cell receptor beta chains from one sample in a study of regulatory T cells in long-lasting Graves disease. One entry per CDR3 protein, called by TCRdb with MiXCR from the multiplex PCR reads. Of 400,000 to 500,000 distinct CDR3 sequences in the sample, around 15% were seen once. These data also featured in a second study, about T cells in Graves' hyperthyroidism and ophthalmopathy.

This material consisted of peripheral blood mononuclear cells (PBMCs), taken at new diagnosis, from a patient treated with antithyroid drugs. The receptors stem from a woman in her late teens or twenties with Graves disease. CDR3s include the opening cysteine and the closing phenylalanine or tryptophan. D genes are given only for firm matches. Clone size is stated in some rows and not others, as once, few, many or a class when expanded.

j_gene: TRBJ2-7; d_gene: -; abundance: many; v_gene: TRBV11-2; CDR3aa: CASSLEGGEVYEQYF; CDR3nt: TGTGCCAGCAGCTTAGAAGGGGGAGAGGTCTACGAGCAGTACTTC
j_gene: TRBJ2-1; d_gene: TRBD2; abundance: many; v_gene: TRBV7-3; CDR3aa: CASSLIAGGSSYNEQFF; CDR3nt: TGTGCCAGCAGCCTAATAGCGGGAGGAAGCTCCTACAATGAGCAGTTCTTC
j_gene: TRBJ2-1; d_gene: TRBD1; abundance: many; v_gene: TRBV29-1; CDR3aa: CSARQGTNEQFF; CDR3nt: TGCAGCGCCCGACAGGGGACCAATGAGCAGTTCTTC
j_gene: TRBJ2-5; d_gene: -; abundance: -; v_gene: TRBV7-2; CDR3aa: CASSFFLETQYF; CDR3nt: TGTGCCAGCAGCTTCTTTCTTGAAACCCAGTACTTC
j_gene: TRBJ2-3; d_gene: -; abundance: many; v_gene: TRBV7-9; CDR3aa: CASSLIGSYSDTQYF; CDR3nt: TGTGCCAGCAGCTTAATCGGGAGCTACTCAGATACGCAGTATTTT
j_gene: TRBJ1-1; d_gene: -; abundance: -; v_gene: TRBV29-1; CDR3aa: CSAKETQGMNTEAFF; CDR3nt: TGCAGCGCCAAAGAGACACAGGGAATGAACACTGAAGCTTTCTTT
j_gene: TRBJ1-5; d_gene: -; abundance: many; v_gene: TRBV6-5; CDR3aa: CASSSSQTYSNQPQHF; CDR3nt: TGTGCCAGCAGTTCCTCACAGACCTATAGCAATCAGCCCCAGCATTTT
j_gene: TRBJ2-7; d_gene: TRBD1; abundance: few; v_gene: TRBV27; CDR3aa: CASSWTGRNEQYF; CDR3nt: TGTGCCAGCAGTTGGACAGGGAGGAACGAGCAGTACTTC
j_gene: TRBJ2-1; d_gene: -; abundance: -; v_gene: TRBV13; CDR3aa: CASSPVGSYNERFF; CDR3nt: TGTGCCAGCAGCCCCGTCGGCTCCTACAATGAGCGGTTCTTC
j_gene: TRBJ2-3; d_gene: -; abundance: many; v_gene: TRBV28; CDR3aa: CASSPTVPSTDTQYF; CDR3nt: TGTGCCAGCAGTCCCACAGTTCCTAGCACAGATACGCAGTATTTT